This T cell receptor (beta chain) comes out of a study of blood T cell repertoires in COVID-19. How the authors handled the data: Counts of nucleated cells, estimated from reference gene primer amplification, were obtained. The repertoire was sequenced with immunoSEQ multiplex PCR; TCRdb's copy has only in-frame clones and lacks some. V, J and clone size are those of that table, while D and trimming were read from the DNA. This table has approximately 110,000 clones, 70% to 90% appearing once. This clone has only one observation. CDR1 and CDR2 (germline): MGHRA, YSYEKL. With 4 bases removed from V and 6 bases from J, the gap between germline ends came to 16 bases. The CDR3 consists of 15 residues.

The sequence derives from a man aged 40-50 years with acute or convalescent COVID-19. The chain joins TRBV4-1 to TRBJ1-5; TRBD1 might be the D (5 bases). The sequencing sample was made of peripheral blood. CDR3: CASSPQWGEGQPQHF. The CDR3 DNA sequence: TGCGCCAGCAGCCCCCAGTGGGGGGAAGGTCAGCCCCAGCATTTT.